This T cell receptor beta chain was documented in a study of CD8+ T cells in alopecia areata. About the study: C3H/HeJ donors aged roughly 6-12 months with spontaneous alopecia supplied skin grafted onto roughly 6-11-week-old female C3H/HeJ mice. Study-wide results and limits: Sharing of TCR sequences between patients (possibly for HLA-related reasons) was less clear than in mice.

Per germline, CDR1 NNHDY and CDR2 SYVADS. The CDR3 covers 14 residues. This clone has a count of ten or more. Its antigen is undetermined. All gene names here are mouse names. The CDR3 is cut off 4 residues early in the read; its end comes from the germline J gene. After isolation, RNA underwent reverse transcription to generate cDNA as the sequencing template. Data came from immunoSEQ multiplex PCR; TCRdb stores just in-frame clones and leaves some out. The specimen has some 110,000 clones, none found just once. The TCR originated in a C3H/HeJ mouse with alopecia areata. The strain's MHC type: H2-k. The chain is built from TRBV13-3 and TRBJ2-7; TRBD1 is a possible D gene (6 bases). Sequenced material: lesional skin. CDR3 sequence: CASSDPGTIYEQYF. CDR3 DNA (partial): TGTGCCAGCAGTGATCCCGGGACAATATAT.